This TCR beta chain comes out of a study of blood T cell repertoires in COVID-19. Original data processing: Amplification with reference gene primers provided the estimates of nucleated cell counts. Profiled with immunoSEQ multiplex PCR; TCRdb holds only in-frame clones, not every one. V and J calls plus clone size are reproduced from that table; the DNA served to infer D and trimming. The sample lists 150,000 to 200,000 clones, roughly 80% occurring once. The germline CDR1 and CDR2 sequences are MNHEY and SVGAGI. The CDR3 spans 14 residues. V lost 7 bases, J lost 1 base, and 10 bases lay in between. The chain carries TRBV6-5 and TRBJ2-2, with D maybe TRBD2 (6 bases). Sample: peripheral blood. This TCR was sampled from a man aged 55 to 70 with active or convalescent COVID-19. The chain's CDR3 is CASKRLENTGELFF. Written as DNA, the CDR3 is TGTGCCAGCAAAAGACTAGAGAACACCGGGGAGCTGTTTTTT.